This entry is about one T cell receptor beta chain. Antigen unknown. This sample is part of a study of early T cells in non-severe SARS-CoV-2 infection. Study background: Sequencing targeted bulk RNA from unsorted whole blood, leaving chains unpaired. Study observations and caveats: VDJdb matching skewed toward anti-spike CD8 responses, missing private and CD4 specificities.

As part of library construction, unique molecular identifiers were attached to individual cDNA molecules. TCRdb analysed the 5' RACE reads with MiXCR anew, one entry per CDR3 protein. Among 50,000 or so distinct CDR3 sequences listed, more than 9.5% were seen once. Germline assignment: CDR1 SGHRS and CDR2 YFSETQ. This CDR3 spans 17 amino acids. The V and J ends lost 4 bases and 4 bases respectively, with 23 bases between them. J is TRBJ1-2 and V is TRBV5-1, with D possibly TRBD1 on 5 matching bases. This clonotype was sampled from an adult who was a healthcare worker with PCR-confirmed SARS-CoV-2 infection or an uninfected control (not recorded which). The sample consisted of whole blood. CDR3 sequence (DNA): TGCGCCAGCAGCCGGGCCGGGGCCCTACCGCTCGGCTATGGCTACACCTTC. Protein sequence: CASSRAGALPLGYGYTF.